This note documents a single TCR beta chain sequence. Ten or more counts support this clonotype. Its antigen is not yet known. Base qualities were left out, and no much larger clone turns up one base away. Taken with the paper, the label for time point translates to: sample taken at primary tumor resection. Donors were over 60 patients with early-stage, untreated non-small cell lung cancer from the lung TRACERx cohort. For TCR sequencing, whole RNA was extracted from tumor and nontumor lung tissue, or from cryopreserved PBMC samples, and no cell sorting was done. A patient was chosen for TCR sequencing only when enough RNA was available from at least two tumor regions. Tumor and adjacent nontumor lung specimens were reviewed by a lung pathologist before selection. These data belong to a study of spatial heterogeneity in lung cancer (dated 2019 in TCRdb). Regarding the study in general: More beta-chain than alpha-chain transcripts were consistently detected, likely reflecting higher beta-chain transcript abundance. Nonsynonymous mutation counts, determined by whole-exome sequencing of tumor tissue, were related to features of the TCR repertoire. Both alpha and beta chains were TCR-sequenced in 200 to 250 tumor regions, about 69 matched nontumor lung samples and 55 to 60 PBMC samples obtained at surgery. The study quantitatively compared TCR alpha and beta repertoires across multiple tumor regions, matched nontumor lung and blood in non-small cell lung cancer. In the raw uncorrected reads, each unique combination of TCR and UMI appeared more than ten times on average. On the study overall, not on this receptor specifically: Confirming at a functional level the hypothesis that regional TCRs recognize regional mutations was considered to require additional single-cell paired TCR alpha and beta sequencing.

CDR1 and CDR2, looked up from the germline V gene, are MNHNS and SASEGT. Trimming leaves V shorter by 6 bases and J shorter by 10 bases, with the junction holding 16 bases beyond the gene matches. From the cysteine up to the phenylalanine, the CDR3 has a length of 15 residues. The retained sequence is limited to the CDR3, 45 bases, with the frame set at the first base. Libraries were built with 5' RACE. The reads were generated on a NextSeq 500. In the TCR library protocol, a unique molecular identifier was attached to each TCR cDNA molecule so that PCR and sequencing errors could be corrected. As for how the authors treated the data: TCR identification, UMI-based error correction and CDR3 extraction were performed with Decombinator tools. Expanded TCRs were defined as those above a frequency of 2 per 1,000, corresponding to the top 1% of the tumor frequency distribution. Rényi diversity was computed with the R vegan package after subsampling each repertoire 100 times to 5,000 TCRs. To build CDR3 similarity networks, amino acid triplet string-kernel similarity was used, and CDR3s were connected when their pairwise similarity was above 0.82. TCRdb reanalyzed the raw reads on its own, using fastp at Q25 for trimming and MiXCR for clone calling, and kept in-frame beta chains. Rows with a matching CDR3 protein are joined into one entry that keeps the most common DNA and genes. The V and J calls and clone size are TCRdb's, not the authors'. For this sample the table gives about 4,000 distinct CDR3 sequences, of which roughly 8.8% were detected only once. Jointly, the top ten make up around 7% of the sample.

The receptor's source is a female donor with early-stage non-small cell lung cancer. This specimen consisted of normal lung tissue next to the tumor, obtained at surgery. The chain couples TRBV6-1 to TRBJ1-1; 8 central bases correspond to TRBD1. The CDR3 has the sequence CASRASGDRLVVAFF. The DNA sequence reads TGTGCCAGCAGGGCCAGTGGGGACAGGCTCGTAGTAGCTTTCTTT.